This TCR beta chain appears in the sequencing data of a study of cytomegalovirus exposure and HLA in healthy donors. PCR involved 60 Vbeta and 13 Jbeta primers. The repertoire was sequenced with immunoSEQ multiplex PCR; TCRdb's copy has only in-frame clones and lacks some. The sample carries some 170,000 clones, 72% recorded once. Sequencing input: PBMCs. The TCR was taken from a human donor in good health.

This CDR3 is CASSGPGVDTGNTIYF. The CDR3 DNA follows: TGTGCCAGCAGTGGACCGGGGGTTGATACAGGAAACACCATATATTTT. The chain carries TRBV6-6 and TRBJ1-3; possibly TRBD1 for D (5 bases). V gave up 5 bases and J gave up 4 bases, with 18 bases separating them. Germline lookup yields CDR1 MNHNY and CDR2 SVGAGI (reference sequence). This CDR3 has 16 residues.